This TCR beta chain appears in the sequencing data of a study of T-cell memory formation after mild COVID-19. Whole-study context: For the most part, TCR clusters were specific to one donor. Study-wide results and limits: Pre-infection memory carried some responding clones, suggesting that cross-reactive memory joined. Contracting clones from day 15 to 85 had balanced CD4/CD8; later expanders favoured CD4+. The second-wave clones peaking on day 37 were not confirmed as SARS-CoV-2-specific.

Regarding this clonotype: The antigen is not known.

TCRdb re-analysed the 5' RACE reads in MiXCR, keeping a single row per CDR3 protein. The table has a few hundred thousand distinct CDR3 sequences, roughly 20% seen once; the top ten hold around 23%. The CDR3 totals 15 residues. Germline values: CDR1 MGHRA, CDR2 YSYEKL. V lost 3 bases to trimming and J lost 0 bases, with 9 bases between them. This receptor was taken from a man younger than 35 who had mild COVID-19 (a few samples of this study predate the infection). Cell type and time point are not known. V is TRBV4-1 and J is TRBJ1-5, with unresolved D. The sample comprised PBMCs or a T cell subset sorted from them (not recorded which). CDR3 amino acids: CASSQGFYSNQPQHF. In DNA form, the CDR3 reads TGCGCCAGCAGCCAGGGGTTTTATAGCAATCAGCCCCAGCATTTT.